The 10 T cell receptor beta chains below come from one sample, sequenced in a study of the immune and genomic landscape of osteosarcoma. Osteosarcoma specimens were post-treatment primary, local recurrence and metastasis tumors from poor-prognosis patients. TCRdb's copy holds only in-frame clones and misses some; the assay was immunoSEQ multiplex PCR. The table shows more than 8,000 clones, with 55% to 75% occurring only once. Input material: osteosarcoma tumor tissue from the lung. Receptors originate from a human donor with osteosarcoma.

This clone came up a few times. The V and J genes are TRBV5-8 and TRBJ2-7, with 8 positions matching TRBD2. Looked up from germline, CDR1 is SGHTS and CDR2 is YDEGEE. V was clipped by 4 bases and J by 4 bases; unmatched bases: 4. The CDR3 spans 13 residues. CDR3 DNA sequence: TGTGCCAGCAGCGCCCGGGAGGGTTACGAGCAGTACTTC. This translates into CASSAREGYEQYF.

This clone has just a few counts. This sequence joins TRBV6-4 and TRBJ2-1; 11 bases align to TRBD2. The CDR3 length is 14 residues. Trimming removed 2 bases from V and 9 bases from J; junction bases left unmatched: 3. In germline, CDR1 is MRHNA, CDR2 SNTAGT. CDR3 sequence: CASSDGTSGSEQFF. The DNA for the CDR3 is TGTGCCAGCAGTGACGGCACTAGCGGGAGTGAGCAGTTCTTC.

This clone was detected a few times. The rearrangement links TRBV6-1 to TRBJ1-5; the D is unclear. In germline, CDR1 is MNHNS, CDR2 SASEGT. V lost 5 bases to trimming and J lost 1 base, with 6 bases between them. This CDR3 comprises 13 residues. CDR3 DNA sequence: TGTGCCAGCAGTACTAACAGCAATCAGCCCCAGCATTTT. Residues: CASSTNSNQPQHF.

This chain uses TRBV19 with TRBJ2-3, with no clear D. This CDR3 comprises 13 residues. V lost 2 bases and J lost 6, with 9 bases in between. Germline values: CDR1 LNHDA, CDR2 SQIVND (reference sequence). This CDR3 reads CASSIRWTDTQYF. CDR3 coding DNA: TGTGCCAGTAGTATACGTTGGACGGATACGCAGTATTTT.

The chain is built from TRBV6-5 and TRBJ1-2; D is unclear. This CDR3 has 14 residues. Germline loops: CDR1 MNHEY, CDR2 SVGAGI. Trimming removed 5 bases from V and 8 bases from J, with 18 bases in between. The CDR3 loop reads CASSESDATRGYTF. The CDR3 region has the DNA TGTGCCAGCAGTGAGTCGGACGCAACCCGGGGCTACACCTTC.

This chain connects TRBV9 to TRBJ2-5; 12 bases match TRBD2. Unmatched junction bases numbered 10, after V lost 2 bases and J lost 11 bases. The germline V gene encodes CDR1 SGDLS and CDR2 YYNGEE. CDR3 length: 15 residues. CDR3 in amino acids: CASSVASGRAERQYF. In nucleotides, the CDR3 is TGTGCCAGCAGCGTGGCTAGCGGGAGGGCCGAGAGGCAGTACTTC. The complete variable domain, with remaining parts taken from reference TRBV9 and TRBJ2-5, reads DSGVTQTPKHLITATGQRVTLRCSPRSGDLSVYWYQQSLDQGLQFLIQYYNGEERAKGNILERFSAQQFPDLHSELNLSSLELGDSALYFCASSVASGRAERQYFGPGTRLLVL.

J is TRBJ2-7 and V is TRBV19; D is unclear. This CDR3 is built from 11 residues. CDR1 is LNHDA, CDR2 SQIVND, per germline (reference sequence). V lost 3 bases and J lost 4, with 4 bases in between. CDR3 sequence (DNA): TGTGCCAGTAGTATTGGGTACGAGCAGTACTTC. Amino acids: CASSIGYEQYF.

The gene calls are TRBV6-5 and TRBJ2-3; D is ambiguous. The CDR3 runs 14 residues. Germline-derived CDR1 and CDR2 are MNHEY and SVGAGI. The germline V and J ends were trimmed by 1 base and 2 bases, with 7 bases remaining between them. Here the CDR3 reads CASSYCRSTDTQYF. The CDR3 DNA sequence: TGTGCCAGCAGTTACTGCCGGTCCACAGATACGCAGTATTTT.

The gene calls are TRBV27 and TRBJ1-5; TRBD1 is a possible D gene (6 bases). Germline-derived CDR1 and CDR2 are MNHEY and SMNVEV (reference sequence). The CDR3 contains 14 residues. The V gene lost 6 bases and the J gene lost 6 bases, with 15 bases spanning the gap. The CDR3: CASRVRGEGQPQHF. CDR3 DNA: TGTGCCAGCAGAGTCAGGGGCGAGGGTCAGCCCCAGCATTTT.

The chain combines TRBV21-1 with TRBJ2-7; the table's D gene call, TRBD1, was not cross checked with the DNA. TRBV21-1 is a recognized pseudogene. CDR3 length: 14 amino acids. The chain's CDR3 is CASSDRDSSYEQYF. The CDR3 DNA sequence: TGTGCCAGCAGCGACCGGGACAGCTCCTACGAGCAGTACTTC.